This T cell receptor beta chain originates from a study of identifying expanded T cells in peripheral blood (dated by TCRdb to the late 2010s). About the full investigation: Technical replicates were generated by sequencing separate aliquots of the same genomic DNA pool, with four replicates compared pairwise.

TCRbeta CDR3 regions were profiled with the immunoSEQ Assay using bias-controlled multiplex PCR amplification of genomic DNA. The authors' pipeline ran thus. The absolute abundance of each unique TCRbeta CDR3 region was quantified after sequences were collapsed and filtered. Differential abundance was tested with a binomial (Fisher-equivalent) model and with a beta-binomial model adding time-dependent variance fitted from healthy donors. Any clone with fewer than 5 combined templates was excluded, and a clone was called differentially abundant if its Benjamini-Hochberg FDR was below 0.01. In the beta-binomial model, variance was expressed as a function of the total template count across the two samples, in the form v = (b*log(k)+a)^2. This immuneACCESS table, as held by TCRdb, lists in-frame sequences with V and J called but not all clones. Of the missing ones, under half trace to an unresolved V gene in checked studies; the others have no known cause. The DNA was the basis for D and trimming; V, J and clone size are from that table. The sample table lists around 99,000 clones, about nine tenths of them with a count of one. About 8.6% of the sample is taken by the ten largest.

In the case of this clone: Its recognized antigen is unknown. No much larger clonotype is one base removed from it; base qualities were not supplied.

The CDR3 runs 14 residues from the cysteine to the phenylalanine. Here the CDR3 DNA is all that survives: 42 bases in frame from base 1. Here V drops 9 bases and J drops 0 bases, and the junction holds 3 bases not matched to any gene. As encoded in the germline V gene, CDR1 is MNHEY while CDR2 is SVGAGI. Overall results and qualifications from the work: For all healthy donors, the variance in clone template counts between approximately 2-week samples rose significantly as total template count increased. The binomial model flagged around 1.2 differentially abundant clones between technical replicates, compared with about 16 over around 2 weeks and 19 to 20 over roughly 4 weeks. The authors expected that biological variance in healthy repertoires might rise further over much longer intervals, such as months to years. Across all healthy-donor time intervals, the beta-binomial model significantly cut both the number of clones called differentially abundant and the false-positive rate.

No immune events such as infections were documented for the healthy donors during the collection period. Blood repertoires from healthy donors were used as a training cohort for calibrating time-dependent variance in a beta-binomial model of differential abundance of T-cell clones. The training cohort was composed of some ten healthy donors, 3 female and 7 male. The donors were between about 25 and 70 years old, with an average age of roughly 40 years. Whole blood was collected from each healthy donor at three time points spaced approximately 13 days apart and obtained from a commercial supplier. For immunosequencing, genomic DNA was extracted from unsorted whole blood.

Sequenced input: blood. The V and J segments used are TRBV6-5 and TRBJ2-3, with 10 central nucleotides matching TRBD2. This clonotype was obtained from a person aged 18-69 years in good health. The nucleotides are TGTGCCAGTACACTAGCGGGGAGCACAGATACGCAGTATTTT. This encodes CASTLAGSTDTQYF.